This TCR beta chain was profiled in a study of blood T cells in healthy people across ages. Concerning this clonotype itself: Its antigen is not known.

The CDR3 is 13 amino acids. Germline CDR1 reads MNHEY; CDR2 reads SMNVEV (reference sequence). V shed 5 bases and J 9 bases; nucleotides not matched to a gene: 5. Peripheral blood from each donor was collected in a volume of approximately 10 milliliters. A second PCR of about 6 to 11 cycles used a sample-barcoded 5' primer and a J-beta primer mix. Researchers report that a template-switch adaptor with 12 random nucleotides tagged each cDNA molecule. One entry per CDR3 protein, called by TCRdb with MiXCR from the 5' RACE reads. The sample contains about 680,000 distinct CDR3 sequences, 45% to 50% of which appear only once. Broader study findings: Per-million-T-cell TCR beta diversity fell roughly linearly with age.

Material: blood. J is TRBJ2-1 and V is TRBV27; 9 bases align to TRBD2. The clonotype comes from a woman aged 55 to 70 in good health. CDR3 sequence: CASSPGLASEQFF. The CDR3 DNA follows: TGTGCCAGCAGTCCGGGACTAGCAAGTGAGCAGTTCTTC.